Following are 20 T cell receptor beta chains from one sample sequenced in a study of shared clonotypes between healthy human individuals. The table came from immunoSEQ multiplex PCR; TCRdb's copy has only in-frame clones and leaves some out. The repertoire holds about 460,000 clones, with 75% to 80% as singletons. The sample comprised PBMCs. The receptors shown here come from a woman aged 40 to 50 in good health. Some clones in this sample may be carry-over from other donors' samples.

This chain joins TRBV23-1 and TRBJ2-6; 9 bases agree with TRBD1. TRBV23-1 is known as an ORF, though its function is uncertain. V trimming: 5 bases; J trimming: 0 bases; junction bases outside the gene matches: 14. The CDR3 has 20 residues. The CDR3 spells CASSKYRAGTGCSGANVLTF. The CDR3 nucleotides are TGCGCCAGCAGTAAATACCGAGCCGGGACAGGGTGCTCTGGGGCCAACGTCCTGACTTTC.

In regard to this clone: Other DNA variants within this sample encode the same CDR3. The chain is built from TRBV6-4 and TRBJ1-1; 10 bases fit TRBD1. Germline CDR1 MRHNA, CDR2 SNTAGT. V shed 6 bases and J 4 bases; nucleotides not matched to a gene: 2. CDR3 size: 13 residues. The CDR3 region has the DNA TGTGCCAGCAGCGGGGACAGGGGCACTGAAGCTTTCTTT. It encodes CASSGDRGTEAFF.

A word on this clone: An end of the junction does not agree with germline; a read error may underlie this. The chain combines TRBV30 with TRBJ1-2, with a tentative D call TRBD1 (6 bases). Germline V CDR1 and CDR2: GTSNPN, SVGIG (reference sequence). The CDR3 length is 14 residues. CDR3 loop: CAWIPQGRNCGYTF. The DNA of the CDR3 is TGTGCCTGGATCCCACAGGGCCGGAACTGTGGCTACACCTTC. The full variable domain, its missing parts supplied by reference TRBV30 and TRBJ1-2, is SQTIHQWPATLVQPVGSPLSLECTVEGTSNPNLYWYRQAAGRGLQLLFYSVGIGQISSEVPQNLSASRPQDRQFILSSKKLLLSDSGFYLCAWIPQGRNCGYTFGSGTRLTVV.

The chain uses TRBV5-1 and TRBJ1-3; the match to TRBD1 covers 8 bases. V dropped 0 bases and J dropped 0; count of bases not matched to a gene: 5. Germline assignment: CDR1 SGHRS and CDR2 YFSETQ. The CDR3 has 17 residues. CDR3 loop: CASSLGSGTGSGNTIYF. For the CDR3, the DNA is TGCGCCAGCAGCTTGGGATCCGGGACAGGCTCTGGAAACACCATATATTTT.

The rearrangement links TRBV28 to TRBJ1-5; weak D call: TRBD1 (6 bases). The CDR3 runs 13 residues. Trimming left V 8 bases short and J 6 bases short, with 14 bases between. Germline loops: CDR1 MDHEN, CDR2 SYDVKM. This chain's CDR3 is CASRLQGTQPQHF. CDR3 DNA: TGTGCCAGCCGGCTACAGGGCACTCAGCCCCAGCATTTT.

The rearrangement joins TRBV19 to TRBJ1-1, with D possibly being TRBD1 (5 bases). The CDR3 loop spans 12 amino acids. The germline V gene has CDR1 LNHDA and CDR2 SQIVND (reference sequence). V lost 5 bases and J lost 10, with 14 bases in between. CDR3 bases: TGTGCCAGTAGTCTCTCCCAGGGTGGAGCTTTCTTT. This codes for CASSLSQGGAFF. Drawing the rest from reference TRBV19 and TRBJ1-1, the complete variable domain is DGGITQSPKYLFRKEGQNVTLSCEQNLNHDAMYWYRQDPGQGLRLIYYSQIVNDFQKGDIAEGYSVSREKKESFPLTVTSAQKNPTAFYLCASSLSQGGAFFGQGTRLTVV.

The rearrangement links TRBV28 to TRBJ1-1; D is ambiguous. Between the trimmed V and J ends, which lost 3 bases and 5 bases, there was a span of 10 bases. This CDR3 comprises 13 residues. Germline V gene sequence: CDR1 MDHEN, CDR2 SYDVKM. For the CDR3, the DNA is TGTGCCAGCAGTTTGGGAGTTCGGACTGAAGCTTTCTTT. It specifies CASSLGVRTEAFF. Filled out from reference TRBV28 and TRBJ1-1, the complete variable domain reads DVKVTQSSRYLVKRTGEKVFLECVQDMDHENMFWYRQDPGLGLRLIYFSYDVKMKEKGDIPEGYSVSREKKERFSLILESASTNQTSMYLCASSLGVRTEAFFGQGTRLTVV.

Details on this clone: The conserved phenylalanine or tryptophan is not found at the CDR3 terminus, so this likely reflects a read error. The sample contains more than one DNA sequence encoding this CDR3. The chain joins TRBV30 to TRBJ1-5; D is ambiguous. The CDR3 is 15 amino acids. Deletions cut 3 bases from V and 3 bases from J, with 15 bases between. Germline V lookup: CDR1 GTSNPN, CDR2 SVGIG (reference sequence). The CDR3 coding sequence is TGTGCCTGGAGCGCACTTCTGGGATCCAATCAGCCCCAGCATTCT. Translated, it gives CAWSALLGSNQPQHS.

The chain links TRBV27 to TRBJ1-2; D call uncertain. The CDR3 runs to 14 residues. Looked up from germline, CDR1 is MNHEY and CDR2 is SMNVEV (reference sequence). V was shortened by 0 bases and J by 8 bases, with 13 bases between the two germline ends. The DNA for the CDR3 is TGTGCCAGCAGTTTATCGGGAGGGAAAGGGGGCTACACCTTC. It codes for CASSLSGGKGGYTF.

Remarks on this clone: One base away lies a much larger clone, so this may be a sequencing read error. Since the CDR3 does not end with the conserved phenylalanine or tryptophan, this likely comes from a read error. The chain recombines TRBV18 with TRBJ1-1; a possible D gene is TRBD1 (6 bases). CDR1 is KGHSH and CDR2 is LQKENI in the germline V gene. This CDR3 has 14 residues. V gave up 6 bases and J gave up 3 bases, with 14 bases separating them. CDR3 DNA sequence: TGTGCCAGCTCCCGGGGGCCAGGGGACACTGAAGCTTTCCTT. As protein: CASSRGPGDTEAFL.

This rearrangement joins TRBV25-1 to TRBJ2-3, with D perhaps TRBD2 (6 bases). Trimming left V 1 base short and J 4 bases short, with 18 bases between. This CDR3 has 17 amino acids. Germline V gene lookup returns CDR1 MGHDK and CDR2 SYGVNS. The CDR3 spells CASSEFVMREGADTQYF. CDR3 DNA: TGTGCCAGCAGTGAATTTGTAATGCGGGAAGGTGCAGATACGCAGTATTTT.

The chain is built from TRBV28 and TRBJ2-2; no reliable D call. CDR3 length equals 20 residues. The V and J ends lost 3 bases and 1 base respectively, with 24 bases between them. Germline CDR1 and CDR2: MDHEN and SYDVKM. The CDR3 protein is CASSFIWPQARVMNTGELFF. CDR3 DNA sequence: TGTGCCAGCAGTTTCATTTGGCCCCAAGCCCGGGTCATGAACACCGGGGAGCTGTTTTTT.

A word on this clone: A single base is all that separates this from a far larger clone, so a read error is likely. Since the CDR3 does not end with the conserved phenylalanine or tryptophan, this likely comes from a read error. The rearrangement links TRBV27 to TRBJ2-7; no definite D call. CDR1 and CDR2 from the germline V gene are MNHEY and SMNVEV (reference sequence). The CDR3 has 14 amino acids. Trimming took off 2 bases at V and 3 bases at J, with 11 bases between the two ends. CDR3 protein: CASSLAGPNYEQYI. Here the CDR3 DNA reads TGTGCCAGCAGTTTAGCCGGTCCTAACTACGAGCAGTACATC.

This clone has more than one count but fewer than ten. The rearrangement links TRBV7-9 to TRBJ1-3, with 7 bases lining up with TRBD1. Germline-derived CDR1 and CDR2 are SEHNR and FQNEAQ (reference sequence). V shed 5 bases, J shed 0 bases, and the junction held 7 bases outside the gene matches. The CDR3 covers 16 residues. The CDR3 bases are TGTGCCAGCAGCGTTCGGACAGGATCCTCTGGAAACACCATATATTTT. Amino acids: CASSVRTGSSGNTIYF. Looking up the rest from reference TRBV7-9 and TRBJ1-3 gives the full variable domain: DTGVSQNPRHKITKRGQNVTFRCDPISEHNRLYWYRQTLGQGPEFLTYFQNEAQLEKSRLLSDRFSAERPKGSFSTLEIQRTEQGDSAMYLCASSVRTGSSGNTIYFGEGSWLTVV.

Points on this clone: Since a far larger clone is one base different, this is likely a read error. The chain carries TRBV5-5 and TRBJ2-3, with a weak D call TRBD2 (5 bases). Germline V gene lookup returns CDR1 SGHKS and CDR2 YYEKEE (reference sequence). The CDR3 runs to 14 residues. As DNA, the CDR3 is TGTGTCAGCAGCTTGGCCCTACGGGGAGATACGCAGTATTTT. It translates to CVSSLALRGDTQYF.

About this clone: This sequence is one base from a far larger clone and is likely a read error. Other nucleotide sequences in the sample specify the same CDR3. The J gene is TRBJ2-3, the V gene TRBV30, with 12 bases matching TRBD2. The length of the CDR3 is 16 residues. Germline V gives CDR1 GTSNPN, CDR2 SVGIG (reference sequence). The CDR3 coding sequence is TGTGCCTGGAGTGTCCCTAGCGGGAGGGCTACAGACACGCAGTATTTT. This gives the protein CAWSVPSGRATDTQYF. The full variable domain, rest sourced from reference TRBV30 and TRBJ2-3, is SQTIHQWPATLVQPVGSPLSLECTVEGTSNPNLYWYRQAAGRGLQLLFYSVGIGQISSEVPQNLSASRPQDRQFILSSKKLLLSDSGFYLCAWSVPSGRATDTQYFGPGTRLTVL.

This clone appeared once. The chain joins TRBV21-1 to TRBJ1-2; the table's D call, TRBD1, has no DNA check behind it. TRBV21-1 is designated a pseudogene. The CDR3 totals 14 residues. The CDR3 loop is CASRQRQGDRSYTF. CDR3 DNA: TGTGCCAGCAGGCAGAGACAGGGAGATCGGAGCTACACCTTC.

The V gene is TRBV9, the J gene TRBJ2-7; D possibly corresponds to TRBD1 (5 bases). This CDR3 is built from 12 residues. V lost 4 bases and J 6 bases, leaving 11 bases between the germline ends. Germline lookup yields CDR1 SGDLS and CDR2 YYNGEE. CDR3 amino acids: CASSPGGAEQYF. The CDR3 DNA reads as TGTGCCAGCAGCCCTGGTGGGGCCGAGCAGTACTTC.

The rearrangement joins TRBV6-1 to TRBJ1-2, with 11 positions matching TRBD1. This CDR3 is built from 13 residues. The V gene's germline CDR1 is MNHNS and CDR2 SASEGT. After removal of 6 bases from V and 7 bases from J, the junction contained 4 bases not matched to a gene. The DNA of the CDR3 is TGTGCCAGCAGCCAGGACAGGGGGCTTGGCTACACCTTC. As protein: CASSQDRGLGYTF.

Turning to this clone: A much larger clone lies a single base off, so this may be a read error. The rearrangement uses TRBV27 and TRBJ2-2, with 10 bases aligning to TRBD2. CDR1 and CDR2 from the germline V gene are MNHEY and SMNVEV (reference sequence). CDR3 length: 16 amino acids. The CDR3, as DNA: TGTGCCAGCAGCCTACGGACGAGCGGGGGGGCCGGGGAGCCGTTTTTT. Amino acids: CASSLRTSGGAGEPFF.